This T cell receptor beta chain is drawn from a study of T cell responses to AZD1222 COVID-19 vaccine (dated by TCRdb to about 2021). In terms of the full investigation: A total of 230 to 250 trial participants underwent TCR sequencing, of whom some 200 had received two doses of AZD1222 and 26 had received two doses of the MenACWY control vaccine. Enrollment into the trials was organized by age into subgroups of 18-55, 56-69 and 70-plus years, and those subgroups contained roughly 150, 30 and 60 TCR-sequenced participants, respectively.

As for this clone: What this receptor recognizes is not known. Per-base qualities were not stored, and no clone one base away is much larger.

Relative to germline, V is 0 bases shorter and J is 10 bases shorter, with 10 bases between their ends. Taken from the germline V gene, the CDR1 and CDR2 loops are MNHEY and SVGEGT. Measured from the cysteine to the phenylalanine, the CDR3 is 13 residues long. Only CDR3 DNA remains: 39 bases, in frame from the first base. Broader findings and caveats from the paper: Reportedly, close to half of the unique spike-specific TCRs recognized epitopes lying outside the regions that are mutated in the B.1.351 and B.1.1.7 variants. Spike-specific TCR breadth and depth rose significantly after two AZD1222 doses compared with day 0 and with MenACWY recipients. Most participants were white British and females outnumbered males, and the authors suggested that clonal diversity may have been underestimated. Conclusions about previously exposed vaccinees are limited because only five to seven AZD1222 recipients were SARS-CoV-2 seropositive at baseline. Because no day 14 peak-response samples were available, repertoires were characterized only after the peak T cell response. CD4 TCRs associated with the vaccine covered the entire spike protein, and the dominant responses were in regions 160-218 and 743-854. The 56-69-year group was small, and its depth increase did not reach significance, likely because of low power.

The CDR3 regions of human TCRbeta chains were analyzed by immunosequencing. The published analysis was carried out like this. Repertoire TCRs were matched against a reference library of SARS-CoV-2-specific TCRs generated with the MIRA antigen-specificity platform. Breadth was defined as the fraction of unique TCRs that were SARS-CoV-2-associated. Depth was defined as the fraction of total T cells that were SARS-CoV-2-associated. Using the MIRA data, each spike-specific TCR was assigned both to the spike region to which the TCR was reactive and to a CD4 or CD8 class. Log10-transformed breadth and depth values were compared by one-way ANOVA with Sidak's multiple comparisons tests. TCRdb took over this immuneACCESS table, retaining in-frame rearrangements with V and J assigned. Such tables are incomplete; in checked studies, under half of the missing clones stem from an unresolved V gene, and the remainder is unexplained. That table supplies the V and J calls and clone size; D and trimming were determined from the DNA. The sample table lists over 130,000 clones, around nine tenths of them with a count of one. The top ten constitute approximately 4.3% of the sample.

In light of the paper, this sample's time point label describes: about 28 days (+/-7) after the second vaccine dose. AZD1222 recipients given second doses at about 4 weeks or at about 12 weeks were pooled, since spike-specific TCR depth and breadth were not found to differ between the two schedules. Vaccinee samples came from UK trials COV001 and COV002, including a single-blind randomized controlled phase 2/3 trial of AZD1222 (ChAdOx1 nCoV-19) in healthy adults. Trial participant PBMC samples were collected at day 0 and day 28 after the second dose for TCRbeta chain sequencing. This specimen consisted of peripheral blood, obtained 28 days after the second AZD1222 dose. The clonotype comes from an adult who received the AZD1222 COVID-19 vaccine. This chain joins TRBV6-2 or TRBV6-3 to TRBJ2-1; the D segment cannot be called with confidence. The nucleotides read TGTGCCAGCAGTTACTCTGACGTCGGCGAGCAGTTCTTC. Its amino acids are CASSYSDVGEQFF.